This TCR beta chain was sequenced during a study of T cell clonotyping in hematopoietic cell transplantation. Study-level background: Pretransplant recipient samples were taken after cytoreduction. Study-level results: Recipient TCR diversity dropped after transplant; expanded clonotypes rose from day 30 to 180.

V lost 5 bases and J lost 4; bases outside the gene matches: 6. CDR1 and CDR2 (germline): SGHTA, FQGNSA. This CDR3 is built from 15 residues. Repertoires were generated with immunoSEQ multiplex PCR, while TCRdb's copy carries only in-frame clones and drops some. This table has 25,000 to 30,000 clones, 85% to 95% appearing once. Time point: recipient sample about 28 days before transplant, after cytoreduction. Blood collection times were about day -28 and days 30, 100, 180 posttransplant. This clone was recorded only once. No antigen is known for it. Material: peripheral blood mononuclear cells, obtained before stem cell transplant. The receptor's source is a man aged 50-59 years with acute myeloid leukemia. Some clones in this sample may be carry-over from other donors' samples. This chain uses TRBV7-2 with TRBJ2-1; 9 nucleotides line up with TRBD1. DNA for the CDR3: TGTGCCAGCAGCCCACAGGGGGCGAGGTACAATGAGCAGTTCTTC. Translation: CASSPQGARYNEQFF.